This paragraph covers one TCR beta chain sequence. Its cognate antigen is unknown. Per germline, CDR1 LNHDA and CDR2 SQIVND (reference sequence). After removal of 5 bases from V and 1 base from J, the junction contained 11 bases not matched to a gene. The CDR3 spans 16 residues. This record comes from a study of T cell responses to AZD1222 COVID-19 vaccine. Clones were read by immunoSEQ multiplex PCR, and TCRdb kept only the in-frame ones, dropping some. The profile shows tens of thousands of clones, about 86% of them singletons. The study, taken as a whole, reports: Distributed over spike, vaccine-associated CD4 TCRs predominated at 160-218 and 743-854. Recipients of AZD1222 seropositive at baseline numbered only 5 to 7.

The sequence came from an adult in good health. The material sequenced was peripheral blood, taken on day 0 of MenACWY control vaccination. The chain combines TRBV19 with TRBJ2-7; 7 bases are a match to TRBD1. CDR3 residues: CASSAPIGQASYEQYF. The CDR3 nucleotides are TGTGCCAGTAGTGCCCCAATTGGACAGGCTTCCTACGAGCAGTACTTC.